This T cell receptor beta chain came from a study of blood T cell repertoires in COVID-19. At the level of the study: Specimens from acute and convalescent COVID-19 originated in the United States, Italy and Spain. PBMCs, B-cell-depleted T cells, or T cells provided the cDNA or gDNA that made up the material.

The CDR3 runs to 14 residues. Germline V gene sequence: CDR1 LGHDT, CDR2 YNNKEL (reference sequence). The V gene lost 4 bases and the J gene lost 1 base, with 10 bases spanning the gap. Original data processing: Amplified reference gene primers provided the basis for estimating nucleated cell counts. Method: immunoSEQ multiplex PCR; TCRdb's copy keeps in-frame clones and lacks some. V and J calls and clone size are given by that table; D and trimming were obtained from the DNA. The sample gives over 100,000 clones, approximately 84% of which show up once; around 4.5% is in the top ten. This chain joins TRBV3-1 (or the pseudogene TRBV3-2) and TRBJ1-1; D is possibly TRBD1 (5 bases). The source of this sequence is a human donor in a cohort sampled during active COVID-19. Sequenced: peripheral blood. The DNA of the CDR3 is TGTGCCAGCAGCCGGGGACTTGAGAACACTGAAGCTTTCTTT. It encodes CASSRGLENTEAFF.